The 17 T cell receptor beta chains reported below all come from one sample, sequenced in a study of vaccination effects on CD4 cells after COVID-19. These receptors' antigens are unknown. Subsequent to approximately 11 days of culture, CD4+ T cells were isolated. TCRdb keeps only in-frame clones here, not all; method: immunoSEQ multiplex PCR. The table records some 36,000 clones, approximately 71% of them present only once. Material: CD4+ T cells from PBMCs cultured without peptide, obtained before COVID-19 vaccination. These receptors all come from a human donor who received a COVID-19 vaccine.

The chain is built from TRBV5-5 and TRBJ2-2; D is ambiguous. Germline assignment: CDR1 SGHKS and CDR2 YYEKEE (reference sequence). Trimming pared 0 bases from V and 2 bases from J, leaving 2 bases between. The CDR3 runs 13 residues. In DNA form, the CDR3 reads TGTGCCAGCAGCTTGGCTAACACCGGGGAGCTGTTTTTT. Encoded protein: CASSLANTGELFF.

The CDR3 protein is CASSLQLRELGEQFF. CDR3 bases: TGCGCCAGCAGCTTGCAATTACGGGAGTTGGGTGAGCAGTTCTTC. This chain links TRBV5-1 with TRBJ2-1, with D possibly TRBD2 on 6 matching bases. Germline CDR1 SGHRS, CDR2 YFSETQ. The length of the CDR3 is 15 residues. V was trimmed by 1 base and J by 9 bases, leaving 17 bases between them.

The rearrangement uses TRBV6-2 or TRBV6-3 and TRBJ2-1; unclear D gene. Trimming pared 5 bases from V and 6 bases from J, leaving 14 bases between. The length of the CDR3 is 14 residues. CDR1 is MNHEY and CDR2 is SVGEGT in the germline V gene. The CDR3 loop is CASSLGPRPNEQFF. The DNA for the CDR3 is TGTGCCAGCAGTCTGGGCCCTAGACCCAATGAGCAGTTCTTC.

This clone was detected a few times. The J gene is TRBJ2-7, the V gene TRBV11-2; weak D call: TRBD2 (5 bases). The CDR3 sequence is 15 residues long. V dropped 3 bases and J dropped 0 bases, with 12 bases sitting between them. Germline V CDR1 and CDR2: SGHAT, FQNNGV. The CDR3 loop reads CASSLRGPSSYEQYF. The CDR3 coding sequence is TGTGCCAGCAGCTTGCGCGGGCCTAGCTCCTACGAGCAGTACTTC.

V is TRBV15 and J is TRBJ1-5; D unresolved. The CDR3 is 12 residues long. CDR1 and CDR2 from the germline V gene are LNHNV and YYDKDF (reference sequence). The V end was cut by 2 bases, the J end by 3 bases, with 2 bases between. CDR3 sequence reads: CATSRNNQPQHF. The CDR3 DNA reads as TGTGCCACCAGCAGAAACAATCAGCCCCAGCATTTT. Full variable domain (remainder filled in from reference TRBV15 and TRBJ1-5): DAMVIQNPRYQVTQFGKPVTLSCSQTLNHNVMYWYQQKSSQAPKLLFHYYDKDFNNEADTPDNFQSRRPNTSFCFLDIRSPGLGDTAMYLCATSRNNQPQHFGDGTRLSIL.

The chain has TRBV18 and TRBJ1-5; D is ambiguous. With 6 bases removed from V and 4 bases from J, the gap between germline ends came to 10 bases. Germline V gene data show CDR1 as KGHSH and CDR2 as LQKENI. The CDR3 has 13 amino acids. The DNA of the CDR3 is TGTGCCAGCTCCCTAGCCACGAATCAGCCCCAGCATTTT. Protein product: CASSLATNQPQHF.

J is TRBJ2-1 and V is TRBV5-1, with a possible D match to TRBD2 (6 bases). Germline V gene lookup returns CDR1 SGHRS and CDR2 YFSETQ. The CDR3 consists of 14 residues. Trimming pared 1 base from V and 6 bases from J, leaving 11 bases between. CDR3 sequence (DNA): TGCGCCAGCAGCTTGTACGGGAGAGGCAATGAGCAGTTCTTC. This codes for CASSLYGRGNEQFF.

This clone has just a few counts. This chain uses TRBV7-9 with TRBJ2-1, with a tentative D call TRBD1 (5 bases). V was trimmed by 5 bases and J by 9 bases, leaving 11 bases between them. The CDR3 is 12 amino acids. CDR1 and CDR2 from the germline V gene are SEHNR and FQNEAQ (reference sequence). The CDR3 DNA reads TGTGCCAGCAGCACACAGGCCCCTGAGCAGTTCTTC. Protein sequence: CASSTQAPEQFF.

The chain is built from TRBV4-2 and TRBJ2-7; a weak D match, TRBD1 (6 bases). This CDR3 contains 14 residues. CDR1 LGHNA and CDR2 YNFKEQ come from the germline V gene. Trimming pared 5 bases from V and 6 bases from J, leaving 17 bases between. The CDR3 reads CASSETGTPLEQYF. The CDR3 DNA is TGTGCCAGCAGCGAAACCGGGACACCCCTCGAGCAGTACTTC.

The chain carries TRBV7-2 and TRBJ1-2; tentatively, D is TRBD1 (5 bases). CDR1 and CDR2 (germline): SGHTA, FQGNSA. The CDR3 has 14 residues. Trimming took 6 bases from V and 2 from J, leaving 13 bases between them. The CDR3 DNA reads TGTGCCAGCAGTCCTATAGGGGCCAACTATGGCTACACCTTC. This translates into CASSPIGANYGYTF.

The chain is built from TRBV6-1 and TRBJ1-4; a weak D match, TRBD1 (6 bases). Germline values: CDR1 MNHNS, CDR2 SASEGT. V shed 1 base and J shed 5 bases, with 8 bases lying between them. This CDR3 is 14 amino acids long. The CDR3 nucleotides read TGTGCCAGCAGTGAAGGGACAGCGAATGAAAAACTGTTTTTT. The encoded protein is CASSEGTANEKLFF.

This clone showed up just a few times. The V gene is TRBV5-6, the J gene TRBJ2-1; D is possibly TRBD2 (5 bases). Trimming pared 1 base from V and 4 bases from J, leaving 6 bases between. The CDR3 runs to 13 residues. Germline values: CDR1 SGHDT, CDR2 YYEEEE. The CDR3 sequence: CASSLRTYNEQFF. The CDR3 DNA is TGTGCCAGCAGCTTGCGGACTTACAATGAGCAGTTCTTC.

This sequence joins TRBV14 and TRBJ2-7; the match to TRBD2 covers 9 bases. Germline-derived CDR1 and CDR2 are SGHDN and FVKESK. The CDR3 has 19 residues. V dropped 1 base and J dropped 2; count of bases not matched to a gene: 15. In nucleotides, the CDR3 is TGTGCCAGCAGCCAAGTCCTAGCGGGGTTGGGTTCCCCCACCTACGAGCAGTACTTC. Its protein is CASSQVLAGLGSPTYEQYF.

The chain carries TRBV29-1 and TRBJ2-5, with D unclear. Germline V gene data show CDR1 as SQVTM and CDR2 as ANQGSEA. Trimming cost V 7 bases and J 7 bases, with 19 bases left between them. The CDR3 is 13 amino acids. CDR3 in amino acids: CSAFGLVARTQYF. Here the CDR3 DNA reads TGCAGCGCGTTTGGGCTAGTGGCGAGGACCCAGTACTTC. Together with reference TRBV29-1 and TRBJ2-5, the CDR3 gives the full variable domain: SAVISQKPSRDICQRGTSLTIQCQVDSQVTMMFWYRQQPGQSLTLIATANQGSEATYESGFVIDKFPISRPNLTFSTLTVSNMSPEDSSIYLCSAFGLVARTQYFGPGTRLLVL.

This clone was recorded a few times. This chain connects TRBV19 to TRBJ1-2; D perhaps matches TRBD1 (6 bases). V was pared by 9 bases and J by 3 bases, with 8 bases between. In germline, CDR1 is LNHDA, CDR2 SQIVND (reference sequence). CDR3 size: 11 residues. The CDR3 protein is CASRTDYGYTF. In DNA, the CDR3 is TGTGCCAGCCGGACAGACTATGGCTACACCTTC.

As for this clone: The same CDR3 can be traced to other DNA sequences in this sample. V gene TRBV15 combines with J gene TRBJ1-5, with 7 bases lining up with TRBD1. CDR1 LNHNV and CDR2 YYDKDF come from the germline V gene (reference sequence). Losses at the gene ends were 0 bases for V and 1 base for J; bases not matched to a gene: 0. CDR3 length: 15 residues. The CDR3 protein is CATSRDRGSNQPQHF. The CDR3 region has the DNA TGTGCCACCAGCAGAGACAGGGGGAGCAATCAGCCCCAGCATTTT.

Relative to its sample, this clone is medium-sized. V is TRBV7-9 and J is TRBJ1-5; no clear D gene. Germline CDR1 reads SEHNR; CDR2 reads FQNEAQ (reference sequence). V gave up 1 base and J gave up 1 base, with 5 bases separating them. This CDR3 has 14 residues. CDR3: CASSLERSNQPQHF. The CDR3 coding sequence is TGTGCCAGCAGCTTAGAGCGAAGCAATCAGCCCCAGCATTTT.